The 20 T cell receptor beta chains listed next were all sequenced from one sample in a study of blood T cell repertoires in COVID-19. TCRdb's table, derived via immunoSEQ multiplex PCR, lists solely in-frame clones and lacks some. The sample has 200,000 to 300,000 clones, around nine tenths seen once. Input material: peripheral blood. The receptors were sampled from a woman between 55 and 75 years old with COVID-19, enrolled during active disease.

The chain combines TRBV29-1 with TRBJ1-5; 7 positions match TRBD1. The junction had 9 bases not matched to a gene; V was cut back by 6 bases and J by 7 bases. The CDR3 consists of 13 residues. Germline V CDR1 and CDR2: SQVTM, ANQGSEA. For the CDR3, the DNA is TGCAGCGTCACACAGGGGCCAGGACAGCCCCAGCATTTT. Its protein is CSVTQGPGQPQHF.

The V call is TRBV2, the J call TRBJ1-2; TRBD1 agrees at 11 bases. This CDR3 spans 16 amino acids. The germline gives CDR1 SNHLY, CDR2 FYNNEI. V dropped 6 bases and J dropped 2; count of bases not matched to a gene: 8. The CDR3 bases are TGTGCCAGCAGGGCCCTGGACAGGGGGCTGAACTATGGCTACACCTTC. Protein sequence: CASRALDRGLNYGYTF.

V and J are TRBV4-3 and TRBJ2-3; 7 nucleotides align to TRBD2. CDR3 length: 14 residues. The germline V gene has CDR1 LGHNA and CDR2 YSLEER. V dropped 8 bases and J dropped 2; count of bases not matched to a gene: 7. In nucleotides, the CDR3 is TGCGCCAGCGGATTAGCGGGTCTCACAGATACGCAGTATTTT. This translates into CASGLAGLTDTQYF.

The chain carries TRBV6-5 and TRBJ1-5, with D hard to call. Germline assignment: CDR1 MNHEY and CDR2 SVGAGI. The CDR3 is made up of 13 amino acids. Trimming cost V 6 bases and J 4 bases, with 10 bases left between them. CDR3 coding DNA: TGTGCCAGCAGGACTATACAAAATCAGCCCCAGCATTTT. This gives the protein CASRTIQNQPQHF.

V gene TRBV5-1 combines with J gene TRBJ2-1; D is unclear. V was trimmed by 0 bases and J by 0 bases, leaving 13 bases between them. Germline values: CDR1 SGHRS, CDR2 YFSETQ. The CDR3 is 17 amino acids. The CDR3 bases are TGCGCCAGCAGCTTGGACCCCAGGAAGACCTCCTACAATGAGCAGTTCTTC. Residues: CASSLDPRKTSYNEQFF.

This clone was seen a few times. This chain uses TRBV24-1 with TRBJ2-2, with 7 bases matching TRBD2. V trimming: 5 bases; J trimming: 1 base; junction bases outside the gene matches: 3. CDR3 length: 15 amino acids. Germline CDR1 is KGHDR and CDR2 is SFDVKD. The DNA for the CDR3 is TGTGCCACCAGTGCTAGCGGACTGAACACCGGGGAGCTGTTTTTT. Residues: CATSASGLNTGELFF.

This clone was picked up one time. The chain employs TRBV12-3 or TRBV12-4 and TRBJ2-5; D is undetermined. There are 12 residues in the CDR3. V was clipped by 6 bases and J by 4 bases, with 9 bases between them. The CDR3 here is CASSLVRETQYF. The CDR3 region has the DNA TGTGCCAGCAGCCTCGTCCGAGAGACCCAGTACTTC.

CDR3 nucleotides: TGCAGCGTTGAACTCTCGGGAGGGCCCTTTTTGTACAATGAGCAGTTCTTC. Protein sequence: CSVELSGGPFLYNEQFF. The chain is built from TRBV29-1 and TRBJ2-1; TRBD2 matches 8 bases. J lost 4 bases, V lost 2 bases, and 13 bases had no gene match. Germline lookup yields CDR1 SQVTM and CDR2 ANQGSEA. The CDR3 runs to 17 residues.

This clone was seen a single time. The chain has TRBV19 and TRBJ1-3, with 7 bases that match TRBD1. V shed 7 bases and J 4 bases; nucleotides not matched to a gene: 7. This CDR3 region has 14 residues. CDR1 and CDR2 from the germline V gene are LNHDA and SQIVND (reference sequence). CDR3 sequence (DNA): TGTGCCAGTACTAACAGGGGAGGCGGAAACACCATATATTTT. It codes for CASTNRGGGNTIYF.

This CDR3 is CASSRRAAGGTDTQYF. Written as DNA, the CDR3 is TGCGCCAGCAGCAGACGGGCCGCGGGGGGCACAGATACGCAGTATTTT. V gene TRBV5-1 combines with J gene TRBJ2-3; 7 nucleotides line up with TRBD2. V was pared by 4 bases and J by 1 base, with 9 bases of the junction left unmatched. Looked up from germline, CDR1 is SGHRS and CDR2 is YFSETQ. The CDR3 sequence is 16 residues long.

The CDR3 DNA sequence: TGTGCCAGCAGCAAAAAAAGGGGTAGGTTGGGCAGGGGGCAAGGGAAAGAAAACACCATATATTTT. Encoded protein: CASSKKRGRLGRGQGKENTIYF. The chain recombines TRBV21-1 with TRBJ1-3; TRBD1, the table's D call, lacks a check against the DNA. TRBV21-1 is classified as a pseudogene. This CDR3 contains 22 residues.

This chain links TRBV30 with TRBJ1-1; 9 nucleotides align to TRBD1. The CDR3 extends over 14 amino acids. Germline V gives CDR1 GTSNPN, CDR2 SVGIG (reference sequence). J lost 4 bases, V lost 7 bases, and 10 bases had no gene match. CDR3 residues: CASTRGTGLTEAFF. CDR3 bases: TGTGCCTCGACTAGGGGGACAGGGCTCACTGAAGCTTTCTTT. The full variable domain, its missing parts supplied by reference TRBV30 and TRBJ1-1, is SQTIHQWPATLVQPVGSPLSLECTVEGTSNPNLYWYRQAAGRGLQLLFYSVGIGQISSEVPQNLSASRPQDRQFILSSKKLLLSDSGFYLCASTRGTGLTEAFFGQGTRLTVV.

The V gene is TRBV6-1, the J gene TRBJ2-5; 8 nucleotides align to TRBD1. There are 16 residues in the CDR3. Germline assignment: CDR1 MNHNS and CDR2 SASEGT. V was clipped by 2 bases and J by 5 bases; unmatched bases: 10. CDR3 coding DNA: TGTGCCAGCAGTGAAAAGGGACAGGTCCCCGGGGAGACCCAGTACTTC. This codes for CASSEKGQVPGETQYF.

The chain couples TRBV2 to TRBJ2-1, with D perhaps matching TRBD2 (5 bases). Germline CDR1 and CDR2: SNHLY and FYNNEI. The CDR3 sequence is 15 residues long. V was clipped by 4 bases and J by 5 bases, with 15 bases between them. The CDR3 DNA reads as TGTGCCAGCAGTGCGACTAACATCTGGGACAATGAGCAGTTCTTC. As protein: CASSATNIWDNEQFF.

The genes are TRBV5-8 and TRBJ2-5; 9 bases are shared with TRBD1. The V gene's germline CDR1 is SGHTS and CDR2 YDEGEE. This CDR3 comprises 16 residues. V shed 3 bases and J 4 bases; nucleotides not matched to a gene: 10. The CDR3: CASSSGGQGRRETQYF. The CDR3 region has the DNA TGTGCCAGCAGCTCGGGGGGACAGGGACGTCGAGAGACCCAGTACTTC.

This chain uses TRBV5-1 with TRBJ2-7, with D possibly TRBD2 on 5 matching bases. The V and J ends lost 2 bases and 4 bases respectively, with 10 bases between them. Germline V CDR1 and CDR2: SGHRS, YFSETQ. There are 13 residues in the CDR3. Here the CDR3 DNA reads TGCGCCAGCAGCTTAAGCGGTCCGTACGAGCAGTACTTC. Its protein is CASSLSGPYEQYF.

The V gene is TRBV19, the J gene TRBJ2-7, with D perhaps TRBD1 (6 bases). Trimming shortened V by 5 bases and J by 3 bases, and 14 bases separated the two germline ends. CDR3 length equals 14 residues. CDR1 is LNHDA and CDR2 is SQIVND in the germline V gene (reference sequence). This chain's CDR3 is CASSRSGENYEQYF. The CDR3 DNA reads as TGTGCCAGTAGTCGGTCAGGGGAAAACTACGAGCAGTACTTC.

This clone has only one observation. V gene TRBV24-1 combines with J gene TRBJ1-5; D gene uncertain. Germline V CDR1 and CDR2: KGHDR, SFDVKD. V was shortened by 1 base and J by 0 bases, with 9 bases between the two germline ends. CDR3 length equals 16 residues. This CDR3 is CATSDLGTDSNQPQHF. Written as DNA, the CDR3 is TGTGCCACCAGTGATTTAGGTACAGATAGCAATCAGCCCCAGCATTTT.

This chain links TRBV7-8 with TRBJ1-1; no clear D. With 4 bases removed from V and 5 bases from J, the gap between germline ends came to 11 bases. CDR3 size: 13 residues. Per the germline V gene, CDR1 is SGHVS and CDR2 is FQNEAQ. CDR3: CASSSLMRTEAFF. DNA for the CDR3: TGTGCCAGCAGCTCTCTTATGAGGACTGAAGCTTTCTTT.

The chain employs TRBV28 and TRBJ1-4, with 8 positions matching TRBD1. With 3 bases clipped from V and 4 bases from J, the junction kept 10 bases outside the gene matches. The CDR3 runs 17 residues. CDR1 MDHEN and CDR2 SYDVKM come from the germline V gene. The CDR3 loop reads CASSFRGRGRGNEKLFF. CDR3 DNA: TGTGCCAGCAGTTTCCGGGGCAGGGGGCGAGGTAATGAAAAACTGTTTTTT.